A selection of T cell receptor beta chains follows, all from one sample in a study of blood T cell repertoires in COVID-19. The repertoire was sequenced with immunoSEQ multiplex PCR; TCRdb's copy has only in-frame clones and lacks some. Among some 61,000 clones listed, 80% to 90% were seen once. Sequencing input: peripheral blood. The receptors shown here come from a man between 60 and 75 years old with acute or convalescent COVID-19. Both conserved end residues are part of each CDR3. The D gene is left open where the match is weak. Clone size, where shown, is once, few, many, or a class for clones that have expanded.

D | J | size | V | CDR3 | DNA
. | TRBJ1-6 | . | TRBV5-5 | CASSSLSSYNSPLHF | TGTGCCAGCAGCTCGCTTAGCTCCTATAATTCACCCCTCCACTTT
TRBD1 | TRBJ2-1 | . | TRBV7-3 | CASSFRVDRGHNEQFF | TGTGCCAGCAGCTTTAGAGTCGACAGGGGTCACAATGAGCAGTTCTTC
TRBD1 | TRBJ2-2 | . | TRBV7-9 | CASSLVDRVNTGELFF | TGTGCCAGCAGCTTGGTCGACAGGGTGAACACCGGGGAGCTGTTTTTT
. | TRBJ1-5 | . | TRBV4-1 | CASSQDRVSYQPQHF | TGCGCCAGCAGCCAAGATCGGGTATCCTATCAGCCCCAGCATTTT
. | TRBJ1-1 | few | TRBV5-4 | CASSLAADSLNTEAFF | TGTGCCAGCAGCTTGGCGGCGGACAGCCTAAACACTGAAGCTTTCTTT
. | TRBJ2-1 | . | TRBV20-1 | CSASPREEQFF | TGCAGTGCTAGCCCTCGGGAGGAGCAGTTCTTC
TRBD1 | TRBJ1-2 | once | TRBV5-1 | CASSLSQGAPGYTF | TGCGCCAGCAGCCTTTCACAGGGGGCTCCCGGCTACACCTTC
. | TRBJ1-5 | . | TRBV6-1 | CASSEIQGRNQPQHF | TGTGCCAGCAGTGAGATACAGGGTCGCAATCAGCCCCAGCATTTT
. | TRBJ2-7 | . | TRBV6-6 | CASSYYGTSSYEQYF | TGTGCCAGCAGTTACTACGGGACAAGCTCCTACGAGCAGTACTTC
TRBD1 | TRBJ2-2 | once | TRBV5-1 | CASSPGQTNTGELFF | TGCGCCAGCAGCCCGGGACAGACGAACACCGGGGAGCTGTTTTTT
TRBD2 | TRBJ2-5 | few | TRBV6-2/TRBV6-3 | CASSSNSRTSGGSETQYF | TGTGCCAGCAGTTCCAACTCGAGGACTAGCGGGGGTTCTGAGACCCAGTACTTC
TRBD1 | TRBJ2-7 | . | TRBV19 | CASSPRRQGYEQYF | TGTGCCAGTAGTCCCCGCCGACAGGGCTACGAGCAGTACTTC
. | TRBJ2-2 | . | TRBV7-9 | CASSLFFGKAGELFF | TGTGCCAGCAGCTTATTCTTCGGGAAGGCCGGGGAGCTGTTTTTT
TRBD1 | TRBJ1-6 | . | TRBV2 | CASSSTGVNNSPLHF | TGTGCCAGCAGTTCGACAGGGGTCAATAATTCACCCCTCCACTTT
. | TRBJ2-1 | . | TRBV10-3 | CAINREFSYNEQFF | TGTGCCATCAACAGGGAGTTTTCCTACAATGAGCAGTTCTTC
. | TRBJ2-7 | . | TRBV10-3 | CAVRTANYEQYF | TGTGCCGTCCGGACAGCGAACTACGAGCAGTACTTC
TRBD2 | TRBJ2-2 | . | TRBV5-1 | CASSLVAGGNTGELFF | TGCGCCAGCAGCTTAGTGGCGGGGGGGAACACCGGGGAGCTGTTTTTT
. | TRBJ2-7 | . | TRBV11-3 | CASSGHSAYEQYF | TGTGCCAGCTCAGGACATTCAGCCTACGAGCAGTACTTC
TRBD1 | TRBJ1-1 | . | TRBV9 | CASSASPGQGLTEAFF | TGTGCCAGCAGCGCCTCTCCAGGACAGGGTTTGACTGAAGCTTTCTTT
TRBD1 | TRBJ1-2 | . | TRBV27 | CASSLAGGDGYTF | TGTGCCAGCTCGCTTGCAGGGGGAGATGGCTACACCTTC
TRBD1 | TRBJ2-5 | once | TRBV19 | CASSRTGGWTETQYF | TGTGCCAGTAGTAGGACAGGGGGCTGGACGGAGACCCAGTACTTC
TRBD1 | TRBJ2-7 | . | TRBV7-6 | CASSLVMGQGAVHEQYF | TGTGCCAGCAGCTTAGTCATGGGGCAGGGGGCGGTCCACGAGCAGTACTTC
TRBD2 | TRBJ2-3 | . | TRBV25-1 | CASSVPGLAYTQYF | TGTGCCAGCAGTGTTCCGGGACTAGCATATACGCAGTATTTT
. | TRBJ1-1 | . | TRBV7-3 | CASSLMQSSEAFF | TGTGCCAGCAGCTTAATGCAAAGCTCTGAAGCTTTCTTT
. | TRBJ1-2 | . | TRBV5-1 | CASSLAGGDLYGYTF | TGCGCCAGCAGCTTGGCTGGGGGGGATCTCTATGGCTACACCTTC
. | TRBJ2-3 | . | TRBV21-1 | CASSKDFLVRKGTDTQYF | TGTGCCAGCAGCAAAGACTTCCTAGTGAGGAAGGGCACAGATACGCAGTATTTT
. | TRBJ2-3 | few | TRBV5-1 | CASSSLAGTDTQYF | TGCGCCAGCAGCTCCTTAGCGGGCACAGATACGCAGTATTTT
. | TRBJ1-1 | . | TRBV27 | CASSLWGRGNTEAFF | TGTGCCAGCAGTTTATGGGGCAGGGGGAACACTGAAGCTTTCTTT
. | TRBJ2-7 | . | TRBV7-2 | CASSLRRNEQYF | TGTGCCAGCAGCTTAAGGAGAAACGAGCAGTACTTC
TRBD2 | TRBJ2-1 | . | TRBV5-1 | CASSLGLADSSYNEQFF | TGCGCCAGCAGCCTTGGACTAGCGGATAGCTCCTACAATGAGCAGTTCTTC
. | TRBJ1-1 | . | TRBV29-1 | CSVAILNTEAFF | TGCAGCGTTGCAATCCTGAACACTGAAGCTTTCTTT
TRBD1 | TRBJ2-1 | once | TRBV15 | CATSRTRDSVYNEQFF | TGTGCCACCAGCAGAACCCGGGACAGTGTCTACAATGAGCAGTTCTTC
. | TRBJ1-1 | . | TRBV6-5 | CASSRPTGRTEAFF | TGTGCCAGCAGCCGACCGACAGGACGGACTGAAGCTTTCTTT
. | TRBJ1-1 | . | TRBV6-5 | CASRQGRENTEAFF | TGTGCCAGCAGACAGGGTCGTGAGAACACTGAAGCTTTCTTT
. | TRBJ1-5 | few | TRBV30 | CAWSVEGDQPQHF | TGTGCCTGGAGTGTGGAGGGAGATCAGCCCCAGCATTTT
. | TRBJ2-5 | . | TRBV14 | CASSPMGRTEGETQYF | TGTGCCAGCAGCCCCATGGGCCGGACTGAGGGAGAGACCCAGTACTTC
. | TRBJ1-6 | many | TRBV27 | CASRGGGSSYNSPLHF | TGTGCCAGCAGGGGAGGGGGGAGCTCCTATAATTCACCCCTCCACTTT
TRBD1 | TRBJ2-6 | . | TRBV24-1 | CATSGLTGPSGANVLTF | TGTGCCACCAGTGGCCTGACAGGGCCGTCTGGGGCCAACGTCCTGACTTTC
. | TRBJ2-3 | . | TRBV19 | CASSTERGTDTQYF | TGTGCCAGTAGTACGGAGCGGGGCACAGATACGCAGTATTTT
. | TRBJ2-7 | . | TRBV12-5 | CASGHGSSYEQYF | TGTGCTAGTGGTCACGGTAGCTCCTACGAGCAGTACTTC
TRBD2 | TRBJ2-5 | once | TRBV7-2 | CASSPRSGGTQETQYF | TGTGCCAGCAGCCCGCGTAGCGGGGGGACTCAAGAGACCCAGTACTTC
TRBD2 | TRBJ2-7 | . | TRBV3-1/TRBV3-2 | CASSPGLAVTYEQYF | TGTGCCAGCAGCCCGGGACTAGCGGTTACCTACGAGCAGTACTTC
TRBD2 | TRBJ2-3 | . | TRBV4-1 | CASSQEAGLAGGPADTQYF | TGCGCCAGCAGCCAAGAGGCAGGGCTAGCGGGGGGGCCGGCAGATACGCAGTATTTT
. | TRBJ2-5 | . | TRBV29-1 | CSAVAGLKETQYF | TGCAGCGCAGTCGCGGGGTTGAAAGAGACCCAGTACTTC
TRBD1 | TRBJ2-3 | . | TRBV5-1 | CASSSGTGITDTQYF | TGCGCCAGCAGCTCCGGGACAGGGATAACAGATACGCAGTATTTT
. | TRBJ1-5 | once | TRBV12-3/TRBV12-4 | CASSSPRQPQHF | TGTGCCAGCAGTTCCCCACGGCAGCCCCAGCATTTT
. | TRBJ1-1 | . | TRBV1 | CTSSQDRIPGQVIANTEAFF | TGCACCAGCAGCCAAGATCGGATCCCGGGACAGGTAATTGCGAACACTGAAGCTTTCTTT
TRBD1 | TRBJ1-2 | . | TRBV18 | CASSPTFEGASRYGYTF | TGTGCCAGCTCACCAACCTTCGAGGGGGCGTCCCGCTATGGCTACACCTTC
. | TRBJ2-2 | once | TRBV18 | CASGRTGDTGELFF | TGTGCCAGCGGGAGGACGGGGGACACCGGGGAGCTGTTTTTT
TRBD1 | TRBJ1-1 | . | TRBV5-1 | CASSYQGAGTEAFF | TGCGCCAGCAGCTACCAGGGGGCTGGAACTGAAGCTTTCTTT
. | TRBJ1-1 | . | TRBV10-1 | CASKDSLNTEAFF | TGCGCCAGCAAGGACAGTCTGAACACTGAAGCTTTCTTT
. | TRBJ1-4 | . | TRBV5-1 | CASSTGRTNEKLFF | TGCGCCAGCAGCACGGGAAGAACTAATGAAAAACTGTTTTTT
. | TRBJ1-2 | . | TRBV27 | CASSLRQGKGYTF | TGTGCCAGCAGTTTAAGGCAGGGGAAGGGCTACACCTTC
. | TRBJ2-1 | . | TRBV24-1 | CATSDFGGTPAPEQFF | TGTGCCACCAGTGATTTTGGGGGGACCCCAGCTCCTGAGCAGTTCTTC
. | TRBJ2-7 | . | TRBV19 | CASSLTRQYF | TGTGCCAGTAGTCTCACGCGGCAGTACTTC